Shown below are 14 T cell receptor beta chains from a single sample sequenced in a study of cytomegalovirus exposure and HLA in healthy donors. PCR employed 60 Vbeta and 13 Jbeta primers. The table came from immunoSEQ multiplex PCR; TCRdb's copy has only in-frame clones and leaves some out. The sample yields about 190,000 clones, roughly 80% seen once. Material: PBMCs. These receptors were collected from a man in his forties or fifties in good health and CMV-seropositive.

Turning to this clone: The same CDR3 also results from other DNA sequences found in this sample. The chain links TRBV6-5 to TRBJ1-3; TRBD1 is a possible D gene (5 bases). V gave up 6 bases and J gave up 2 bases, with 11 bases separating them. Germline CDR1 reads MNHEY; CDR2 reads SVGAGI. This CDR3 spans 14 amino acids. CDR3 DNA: TGTGCCAGCAGCCCCGGGGGGGCTGGAAACACCATATATTTT. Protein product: CASSPGGAGNTIYF.

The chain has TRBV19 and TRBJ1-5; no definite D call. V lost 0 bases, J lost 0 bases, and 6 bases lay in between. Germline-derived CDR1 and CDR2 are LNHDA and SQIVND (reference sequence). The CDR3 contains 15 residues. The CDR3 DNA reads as TGTGCCAGTAGTATAGAGGGCAGTAGCAATCAGCCCCAGCATTTT. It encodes CASSIEGSSNQPQHF. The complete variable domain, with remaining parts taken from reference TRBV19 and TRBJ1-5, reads DGGITQSPKYLFRKEGQNVTLSCEQNLNHDAMYWYRQDPGQGLRLIYYSQIVNDFQKGDIAEGYSVSREKKESFPLTVTSAQKNPTAFYLCASSIEGSSNQPQHFGDGTRLSIL.

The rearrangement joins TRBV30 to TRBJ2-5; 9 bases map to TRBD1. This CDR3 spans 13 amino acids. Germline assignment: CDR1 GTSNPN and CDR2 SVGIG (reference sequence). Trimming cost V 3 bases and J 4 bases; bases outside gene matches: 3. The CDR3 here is CAWRGGQGETQYF. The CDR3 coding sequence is TGTGCCTGGAGGGGGGGACAGGGAGAGACCCAGTACTTC.

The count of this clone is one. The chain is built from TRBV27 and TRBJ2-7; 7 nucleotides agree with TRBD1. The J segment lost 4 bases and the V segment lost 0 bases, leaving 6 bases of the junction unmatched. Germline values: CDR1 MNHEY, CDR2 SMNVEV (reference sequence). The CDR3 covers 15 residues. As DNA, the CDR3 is TGTGCCAGCAGTTTATCACCGGGACAGTTATACGAGCAGTACTTC. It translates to CASSLSPGQLYEQYF.

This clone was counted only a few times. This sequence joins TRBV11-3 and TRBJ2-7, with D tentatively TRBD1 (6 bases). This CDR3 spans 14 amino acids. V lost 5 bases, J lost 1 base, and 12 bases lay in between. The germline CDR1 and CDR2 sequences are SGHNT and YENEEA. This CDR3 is CASSQRDISYEQYF. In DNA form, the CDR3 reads TGTGCCAGCAGCCAACGGGACATATCCTACGAGCAGTACTTC.

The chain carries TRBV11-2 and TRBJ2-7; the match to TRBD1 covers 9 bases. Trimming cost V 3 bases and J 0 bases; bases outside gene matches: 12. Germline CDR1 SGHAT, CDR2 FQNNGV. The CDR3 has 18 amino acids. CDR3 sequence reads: CASSFQTGQGRFSYEQYF. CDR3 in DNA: TGTGCCAGCAGCTTCCAAACGGGACAGGGAAGATTCTCCTACGAGCAGTACTTC. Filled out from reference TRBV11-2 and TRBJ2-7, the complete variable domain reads EAGVAQSPRYKIIEKRQSVAFWCNPISGHATLYWYQQILGQGPKLLIQFQNNGVVDDSQLPKDRFSAERLKGVDSTLKIQPAKLEDSAVYLCASSFQTGQGRFSYEQYFGPGTRLTVT.

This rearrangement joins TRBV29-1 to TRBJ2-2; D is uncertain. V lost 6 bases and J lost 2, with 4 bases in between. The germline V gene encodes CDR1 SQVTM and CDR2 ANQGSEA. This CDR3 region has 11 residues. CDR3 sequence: CSVLNTGELFF. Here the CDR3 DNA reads TGCAGCGTACTTAACACCGGGGAGCTGTTTTTT.

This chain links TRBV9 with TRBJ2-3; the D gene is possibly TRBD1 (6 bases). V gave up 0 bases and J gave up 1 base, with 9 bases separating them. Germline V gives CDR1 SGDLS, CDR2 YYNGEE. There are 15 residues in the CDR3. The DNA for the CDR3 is TGTGCCAGCAGCGTAGGTTCAGGGGGCACAGATACGCAGTATTTT. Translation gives CASSVGSGGTDTQYF. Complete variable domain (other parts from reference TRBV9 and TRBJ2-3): DSGVTQTPKHLITATGQRVTLRCSPRSGDLSVYWYQQSLDQGLQFLIQYYNGEERAKGNILERFSAQQFPDLHSELNLSSLELGDSALYFCASSVGSGGTDTQYFGPGTRLTVL.

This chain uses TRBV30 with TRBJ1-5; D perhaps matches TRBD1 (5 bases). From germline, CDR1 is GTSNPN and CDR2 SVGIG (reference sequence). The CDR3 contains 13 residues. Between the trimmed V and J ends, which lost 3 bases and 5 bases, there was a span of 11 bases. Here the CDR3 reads CAWRSGSDQPQHF. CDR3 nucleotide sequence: TGTGCCTGGAGGTCAGGGTCTGATCAGCCCCAGCATTTT.

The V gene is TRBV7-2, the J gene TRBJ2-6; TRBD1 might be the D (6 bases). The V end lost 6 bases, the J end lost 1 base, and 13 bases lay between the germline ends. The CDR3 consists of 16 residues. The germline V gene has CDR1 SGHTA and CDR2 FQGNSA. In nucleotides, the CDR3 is TGTGCCAGCAGTCTACCAACAGGGTCTGGGGCCAACGTCCTGACTTTC. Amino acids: CASSLPTGSGANVLTF.

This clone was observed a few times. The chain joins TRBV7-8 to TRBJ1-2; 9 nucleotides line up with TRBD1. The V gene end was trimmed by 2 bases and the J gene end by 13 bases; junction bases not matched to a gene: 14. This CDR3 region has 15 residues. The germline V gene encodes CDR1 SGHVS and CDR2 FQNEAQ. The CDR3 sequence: CASSLTIRDRERCTF. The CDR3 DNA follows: TGTGCCAGCAGCTTAACGATCCGGGACAGGGAACGGTGCACCTTC.

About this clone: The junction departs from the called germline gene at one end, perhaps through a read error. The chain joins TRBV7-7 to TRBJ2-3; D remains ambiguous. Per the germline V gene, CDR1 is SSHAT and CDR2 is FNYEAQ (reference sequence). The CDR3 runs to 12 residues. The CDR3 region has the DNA TGTGCTAGCAGTCATAGAGGAGATACGCAGTATTTT. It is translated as CASSHRGDTQYF.

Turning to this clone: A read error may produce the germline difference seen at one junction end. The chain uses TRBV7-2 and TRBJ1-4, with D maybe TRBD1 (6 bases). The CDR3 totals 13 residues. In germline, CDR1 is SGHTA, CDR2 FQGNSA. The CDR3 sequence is CASSLSDLGAASF. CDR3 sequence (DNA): TGTGCCAGCAGCTTATCGGATCTGGGGGCAGCTTCCTTT. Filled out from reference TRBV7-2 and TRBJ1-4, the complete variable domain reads GAGVSQSPSNKVTEKGKDVELRCDPISGHTALYWYRQSLGQGLEFLIYFQGNSAPDKSGLPSDRFSAERTGGSVSTLTIQRTQQEDSAVYLCASSLSDLGAASFGSGTQLSVL.

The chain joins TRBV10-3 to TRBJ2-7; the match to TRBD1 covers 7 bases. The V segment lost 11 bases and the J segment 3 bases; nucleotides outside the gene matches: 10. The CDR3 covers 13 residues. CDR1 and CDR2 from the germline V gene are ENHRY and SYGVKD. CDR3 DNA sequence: TGTGCCGCCAACAGGGGTCGGGTCTACGAGCAGTACTTC. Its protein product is CAANRGRVYEQYF.